What follows are 7 T cell receptor beta chains derived from one specimen sequenced in a study of blood T cell repertoires in COVID-19. Data came from immunoSEQ multiplex PCR; TCRdb stores just in-frame clones and leaves some out. Here the sample spans about 180,000 clones, over 60% being singletons. Input material: peripheral blood. These receptors were taken from a woman between 65 and 79 years old with acute or convalescent COVID-19.

The table lists this clone with a count of one. The chain combines TRBV10-3 with TRBJ2-2; 9 bases fit TRBD2. CDR3 length: 15 amino acids. The J segment lost 6 bases and the V segment lost 10 bases, leaving 12 bases of the junction unmatched. Germline V gene lookup returns CDR1 ENHRY and CDR2 SYGVKD. DNA for the CDR3: TGTGCCACGGGATTGGCTAGCGGGATCTCCGGGGAGCTGTTTTTT. Translation gives CATGLASGISGELFF.

This chain links TRBV19 with TRBJ2-1; D is uncertain. The CDR3 sequence is 14 residues long. Trimming pared 7 bases from V and 5 bases from J, leaving 15 bases between. Germline CDR1 LNHDA, CDR2 SQIVND (reference sequence). The CDR3 DNA reads TGTGCCAGTAAAACCCGGGTAGACGACAATGAGCAGTTCTTC. Its protein product is CASKTRVDDNEQFF.

The chain has TRBV7-8 and TRBJ1-2, with D unresolved. CDR1 is SGHVS, CDR2 FQNEAQ, per germline. The length of the CDR3 is 14 residues. V shed 0 bases and J shed 5 bases, with 10 bases lying between them. The CDR3 nucleotides are TGTGCCAGCAGCTTAGCGCGGGGTGTTTATGGCTACACCTTC. Its translation: CASSLARGVYGYTF.

This chain connects TRBV6-5 to TRBJ2-1; possibly TRBD2 for D (5 bases). Germline V gene data show CDR1 as MNHEY and CDR2 as SVGAGI. The V end lost 5 bases, the J end lost 15 bases, and 20 bases lay between the germline ends. The CDR3 extends over 13 amino acids. The CDR3 nucleotides read TGTGCCAGCAGTCGTAGGATCCGGGAACCGGGGTTCTTC. Amino acids: CASSRRIREPGFF.

The V call is TRBV19, the J call TRBJ1-4; the D gene is possibly TRBD1 (5 bases). There are 14 residues in the CDR3. Germline V gene data show CDR1 as LNHDA and CDR2 as SQIVND (reference sequence). Deletions cut 7 bases from V and 2 bases from J, with 11 bases between. The CDR3 DNA sequence: TGTGCCAGTAATGCAGGACATACTAATGAAAAACTGTTTTTT. Amino acids: CASNAGHTNEKLFF.

This clone was picked up one time. The chain links TRBV10-2 to TRBJ1-5; 7 positions match TRBD1. Germline values: CDR1 WSHSY, CDR2 SAAADI. This CDR3 comprises 13 residues. The V and J ends lost 6 bases and 7 bases, in that order; junction bases with no gene match: 6. The CDR3 DNA sequence: TGCGCCAGCAGGACAGGGAACAGCCAGCCCCAGCATTTT. This sequence encodes CASRTGNSQPQHF.

This clone has a handful of counts. Other DNA sequences in this specimen translate into the identical CDR3. The chain has TRBV18 and TRBJ2-7, with D possibly being TRBD2 (6 bases). V was shortened by 5 bases and J by 3 bases, with 11 bases between the two germline ends. The CDR3 consists of 13 residues. Germline V gene data show CDR1 as KGHSH and CDR2 as LQKENI. The CDR3 DNA is TGTGCCAGCTCAGATAGGGGACTCTACGAGCAGTACTTC. Translated, it gives CASSDRGLYEQYF.